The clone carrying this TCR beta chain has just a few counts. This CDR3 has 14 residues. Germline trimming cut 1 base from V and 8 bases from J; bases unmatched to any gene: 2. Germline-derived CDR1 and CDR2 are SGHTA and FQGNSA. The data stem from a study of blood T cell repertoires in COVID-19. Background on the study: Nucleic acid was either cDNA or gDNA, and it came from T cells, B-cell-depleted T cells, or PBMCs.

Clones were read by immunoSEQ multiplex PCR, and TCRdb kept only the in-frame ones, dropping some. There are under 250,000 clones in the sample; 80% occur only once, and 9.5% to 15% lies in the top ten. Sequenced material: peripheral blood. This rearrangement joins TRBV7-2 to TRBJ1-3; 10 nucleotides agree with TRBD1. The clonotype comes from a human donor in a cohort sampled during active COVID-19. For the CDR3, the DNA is TGTGCCAGCAGCTTAGGGGACAGGGGATACACCATATATTTT. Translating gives CASSLGDRGYTIYF.